This T cell receptor beta chain emerged from a study of cytomegalovirus exposure and HLA in healthy donors. Across the whole study: Previous work identified 120 million or so unique TCR beta sequences from about 179 million T cells. Study results and limitations: Rare sequences made up most TCRs, while some public TCRs were found in many donors. Segments of the TCR beta V type were, in most cases, productive about 90% or about 30% of the time in an earlier analysis. Among the sequence variants, a highly shared cluster was likely an artifact of sequencing.

Use of 60 Vbeta and 13 Jbeta primers characterized the PCR. Clones were sequenced by immunoSEQ multiplex PCR, and TCRdb holds only the in-frame ones, with some missing. Of roughly 190,000 clones listed, more than 65% are singletons. Turning to this clone: Its specificity is unknown.

CDR3 length equals 14 residues. In germline, CDR1 is SNHLY, CDR2 FYNNEI. Trimming removed 10 bases from V and 2 bases from J, with 15 bases in between. The TCR was taken from a man aged 45 to 65 in good health and CMV-seronegative. The chain is built from TRBV2 and TRBJ1-5; D unresolved. Sequenced: PBMCs. CDR3: CATQREGGNQPQHF. The CDR3 DNA is TGTGCCACCCAGAGGGAAGGTGGCAATCAGCCCCAGCATTTT.